This T cell receptor beta chain emerged from a study of shared clonotypes between healthy human individuals. This clone occurred once. Clones were sequenced by immunoSEQ multiplex PCR, and TCRdb holds only the in-frame ones, with some missing. The sample records more than 2,000,000 clones, roughly 92% being singletons. The sequence was collected from a man younger than 35 in good health. The specimen sequenced was naive CD4+ T cells sorted from blood. The subset denotes: CD45RA+ positively selected.

The CDR3 DNA follows: TGTGCCAGCAGCTTAGTACAGGCAGGGGAAAAACTGTTTTTT. Translation: CASSLVQAGEKLFF. The chain links TRBV7-9 to TRBJ1-4, with a possible D match to TRBD1 (5 bases). The CDR3 has 14 residues. Germline assignment: CDR1 SEHNR and CDR2 FQNEAQ (reference sequence). The V gene lost 1 base and the J gene lost 8 bases, with 11 bases spanning the gap. Supplemented by reference TRBV7-9 and TRBJ1-4, the full variable domain reads DTGVSQNPRHKITKRGQNVTFRCDPISEHNRLYWYRQTLGQGPEFLTYFQNEAQLEKSRLLSDRFSAERPKGSFSTLEIQRTEQGDSAMYLCASSLVQAGEKLFFGSGTQLSVL.